This T cell receptor (beta chain) was recorded in a study of shared clonotypes between healthy human individuals. Trimming at V came to 5 bases and at J to 7 bases, leaving 12 bases not matched to a gene. Germline loops: CDR1 MNHEY, CDR2 SMNVEV (reference sequence). The CDR3 consists of 16 residues. CD45RO-negative, CCR7-selected cells formed the naive CD8 fraction, which excluded terminally differentiated effector memory CD45RA+ cells. Donation came from healthy HIV-negative adults that had no recent acute infections or vaccinations. Repertoires were generated with immunoSEQ multiplex PCR, while TCRdb's copy carries only in-frame clones and drops some. The repertoire holds hundreds of thousands of clones, with roughly 95% as singletons. Overall study results and limits: Several donors held approximately 4.6% of naive CD4 clonotypes in common. Depth of sequencing was expected to influence donor clonotype sharing. Compared with memory subsets, naive subsets generally had larger estimated richness.

This clone was found once. What it binds is not known. The rearrangement uses TRBV27 and TRBJ2-7; 12 bases fit TRBD2. This receptor was identified in a woman aged 25 to 39 in good health. The sequencing input was naive CD8+ T cells sorted from blood. The DNA of the CDR3 is TGTGCCAGCAGTGCGACTAGCGGGAGTTTCGACGGAGAGCAGTACTTC. It translates to CASSATSGSFDGEQYF.